Here is one T cell receptor (beta chain) with its context. The data were taken from a study of Ad26.COV2.S vaccination and SARS-CoV-2 variants. TCRdb's table, derived via immunoSEQ multiplex PCR, lists solely in-frame clones and lacks some. Here the sample spans fewer than 600,000 clones, 70% to 90% being singletons. Treatment described: 15 to 20 received Ad26.COV2.S at low or high dose, single or two shots; a few received placebo; per-sample allocation not given. Specimen acquisition occurred on day 63 following the initial vaccine or placebo injection. As its vector, the vaccine had Ad26, which expressed Wuhan-strain SARS-CoV-2 spike. Germline V gene sequence: CDR1 SGHAT, CDR2 FQNNGV. The CDR3 is made up of 13 amino acids. With 5 bases removed from V and 4 bases from J, the gap between germline ends came to 12 bases.

This sequence originates from a person aged 18 to 65 who received the Ad26.COV2.S COVID-19 vaccine or a placebo. Sample: peripheral blood, taken in a trial of Ad26.COV2.S vaccine versus placebo. The chain couples TRBV11-2 to TRBJ2-7; D possibly corresponds to TRBD1 (5 bases). The CDR3 spells CASSKGISYEQYF. CDR3 DNA: TGTGCCAGCAGCAAGGGGATTTCATACGAGCAGTACTTC. Combining the CDR3 with reference TRBV11-2 and TRBJ2-7 gives the whole variable domain EAGVAQSPRYKIIEKRQSVAFWCNPISGHATLYWYQQILGQGPKLLIQFQNNGVVDDSQLPKDRFSAERLKGVDSTLKIQPAKLEDSAVYLCASSKGISYEQYFGPGTRLTVT.